This T cell receptor beta chain appears in the sequencing data of a study of T cell repertoires in cytomegalovirus infection. Study-wide context: Used in the study were CMV epitopes, some recently identified and HLA-C-restricted, others well-studied and HLA-B-restricted. Indicated by public TCR beta signatures were CMV infection and matching HLA type.

Remarks on this clonotype: Its antigen is still unknown.

Findings and caveats of the study: The cumulative frequency of public TCR beta families distinguished individuals who carried CMV together with the relevant HLA. Dominant in the ex vivo response were TCR beta clonotypes restricted by HLA-C and specific for CMV.

Germline trimming cut 6 bases from V and 2 bases from J; bases unmatched to any gene: 6. Germline loops: CDR1 MNHNY, CDR2 SVGAGI (reference sequence). This CDR3 spans 15 amino acids. TCRdb called the reads again in MiXCR, with one record for every CDR3 protein. Here the sample spans tens of thousands of distinct CDR3 sequences, 45% to 55% being singletons. This TCR was recovered from a human donor in good health (CMV status not recorded). Some clones in this sample may be carry-over from other donors' samples. Sequences were derived from CD8+ T cells from cultured PBMCs, sampled from culture after CMV antigen stimulation. The chain couples TRBV6-6 to TRBJ2-1, with 8 bases fitting TRBD1. CDR3: CASSRTGSAYNEQFF. The CDR3 bases are TGTGCCAGCAGCCGGACAGGGAGCGCCTACAATGAGCAGTTCTTC.